Listed below are T cell receptor beta chains from one sample, sequenced in a study of blood T cell repertoires in COVID-19. Sequenced by immunoSEQ multiplex PCR; TCRdb stores in-frame clones only, minus some. The sample has 200,000 to 250,000 clones, over 70% seen once; the top ten hold about 7%. Sequenced sample: peripheral blood. These receptors all come from a woman in her seventies with acute or convalescent COVID-19. The CDR3 runs from the conserved cysteine through the conserved F or W. D genes are given only for firm matches. Some rows mark clone size as missing; the rest say once, few, many or name a class of expanded clone.

TRBV6-1,TRBJ1-5,.,once,TGTGCCAGCATTTTAGACGGGAACAATCAGCCCCAGCATTTT,CASILDGNNQPQHF
TRBV2,TRBJ2-1,TRBD2,many,TGTGCCAGCAAAACTAGCGGGGGGTCAATGTTTAATGAGCAGTTCTTC,CASKTSGGSMFNEQFF
TRBV10-3,TRBJ2-1,TRBD2,.,TGTGCCATCAGGGGCGGACTAGCGGTTAATCCCTCCTACAATGAGCAGTTCTTC,CAIRGGLAVNPSYNEQFF
TRBV19,TRBJ1-6,.,.,TGTGCCAGTAGTATACCCCGCGGGGGAGGGGCGTATAATTCACCCCTCCACTTT,CASSIPRGGGAYNSPLHF
TRBV30,TRBJ1-6,.,.,TGTGCCTGGAGTGTAGGGGTTCGGTCACCCCTCCACTTT,CAWSVGVRSPLHF
TRBV5-8,TRBJ2-5,.,.,TGTGCCAGCAGCTCACGGACAGCAGCGGAGACCCAGTACTTC,CASSSRTAAETQYF
TRBV6-6,TRBJ1-2,.,.,TGTGCCAGCAGTTACTCTATGCGCGGCTACACCTTC,CASSYSMRGYTF
TRBV19,TRBJ2-3,.,.,TGTGCCAGTAGTGGGACTGGCGGGGATACGCAGTATTTT,CASSGTGGDTQYF
TRBV9,TRBJ2-3,TRBD2,.,TGTGCCAGCAGCGCCAATCCGCGGGGGGGCCGGGATACGCAGTATTTT,CASSANPRGGRDTQYF
TRBV6-1,TRBJ1-5,.,.,TGTGCCAGCAGTGCTGTTTTTAACAGGGTTTCATATCAGCCCCAGCATTTT,CASSAVFNRVSYQPQHF
TRBV5-5,TRBJ1-4,.,.,TGTGCCAGCAGCCCCGTCGGAGGGACTAATGAAAAACTGTTTTTT,CASSPVGGTNEKLFF
TRBV7-2,TRBJ1-2,.,.,TGTGCCAGCAGCTTTGAGAGGGGGAAAGGAGGCTACACCTTC,CASSFERGKGGYTF
TRBV5-1,TRBJ2-3,.,.,TGCGCCAGCAGCCTTGGGACTTTTAGCACAGATACGCAGTATTTT,CASSLGTFSTDTQYF
TRBV11-2,TRBJ2-5,TRBD1,.,TGTGCCAGCAGGAATACAGGGGGAGAGACCCAGTACTTC,CASRNTGGETQYF
TRBV15,TRBJ2-1,.,.,TGTGCCACCGAAGAGGGAGTAGGGAACAATGAGCAGTTCTTC,CATEEGVGNNEQFF
TRBV12-3/TRBV12-4,TRBJ2-1,.,.,TGTGCCAGCAGTTTAGGTCAGTACAATGAGCAGTTCTTC,CASSLGQYNEQFF
TRBV30,TRBJ2-5,.,.,TGTGCCTGGAGTGAATCGGACCGTGAGGGGACCCAGTACTTC,CAWSESDREGTQYF
TRBV5-1,TRBJ2-4,.,.,TGCGCCAGCAGCCTAGACAGGAGGTTAGCCAAAAACATTCAGTACTTC,CASSLDRRLAKNIQYF
TRBV28,TRBJ2-3,.,.,TGTGCCAGCAGTCTCCCTACCACAGATACGCAGTATTTT,CASSLPTTDTQYF
TRBV7-2,TRBJ1-3,.,.,TGTGCCAGCAGCCAAATCGGGGGAAACACCATATATTTT,CASSQIGGNTIYF
TRBV7-8,TRBJ1-2,.,many,TGTGCCAGCAGCCATTATCGGAGGGAGGGATATGGCTACACCTTC,CASSHYRREGYGYTF
TRBV5-6,TRBJ1-2,.,.,TGTGCCAGCAGCTTGCGCGGCCAGGGCGCTTATGGCTACACCTTC,CASSLRGQGAYGYTF
TRBV10-1,TRBJ2-2,.,.,TGCGCCGCAGCGGGTGACAGGGACACCGGGGAGCTGTTTTTT,CAAAGDRDTGELFF
TRBV24-1,TRBJ1-5,.,.,TGTGCCACCAGTGACGAGTGTCAGCCCCAGCATTTT,CATSDECQPQHF
TRBV5-1,TRBJ1-3,.,.,TGCGCCAGCAGTCAGGGCTCTGGAAACACCATATATTTT,CASSQGSGNTIYF
TRBV10-3,TRBJ2-1,TRBD2,.,TGTGCTATTGGGCTAGCGGGAGGGGATGAGCAGTTCTTC,CAIGLAGGDEQFF
TRBV5-4,TRBJ1-2,.,.,TGTGCCAGCAGCTCAGGGAGGGGCTATGGCTACACCTTC,CASSSGRGYGYTF
TRBV24-1,TRBJ2-3,TRBD2,.,TGTGCCACCAGTGGTAGAGGGTCGCGGGGGGGGACAGATACGCAGTATTTT,CATSGRGSRGGTDTQYF
TRBV7-6,TRBJ1-5,TRBD1,.,TGTGCCAGCAGCCCCGGGACAGGGAATCAGCCCCAGCATTTT,CASSPGTGNQPQHF
TRBV4-2,TRBJ2-2,.,.,TGTGCCAGCAGCCAAGATTTGGAGGGAACGAACACCGGGGAGCTGTTTTTT,CASSQDLEGTNTGELFF
TRBV3-1/TRBV3-2,TRBJ2-1,.,.,TGTGCCAGCAGCCATACAGGGACCTCCTACAATGAGCAGTTCTTC,CASSHTGTSYNEQFF
TRBV7-2,TRBJ1-2,TRBD1,.,TGTGCCAGCAGCTTAGCGGACAGGGGCGGCTACACCTTC,CASSLADRGGYTF
TRBV7-3,TRBJ2-3,TRBD2,.,TGTGCCAGCAGCCCAAGCGGGGGTTACACAGATACGCAGTATTTT,CASSPSGGYTDTQYF
TRBV7-6,TRBJ2-1,TRBD2,.,TGTGCCAGCCGCCCGGCTTTGGCTAGCGGGAGGGTCGATGAGCAGTTCTTC,CASRPALASGRVDEQFF
TRBV5-4,TRBJ2-1,.,.,TGTGCCAGCATGGGACTTTCTACGGATGAGCAGTTCTTC,CASMGLSTDEQFF
TRBV7-6,TRBJ2-5,TRBD2,.,TGTGCCAGCAGCTTAGATGGGTCTAGCGGGGGGGAGACCCAGTACTTC,CASSLDGSSGGETQYF
TRBV3-1/TRBV3-2,TRBJ1-5,.,.,TGTGCCAGCAGCCCCGACAGCGATCAGCCCCAGCATTTT,CASSPDSDQPQHF
TRBV7-7,TRBJ2-5,TRBD1,few,TGTGCCAGCAGCCGACAGGGGGCCTCCCAAGAGACCCAGTACTTC,CASSRQGASQETQYF
TRBV27,TRBJ2-3,TRBD1,.,TGTGCCAGCAGTTATATCGGACAGGTGAACACAGATACGCAGTATTTT,CASSYIGQVNTDTQYF
TRBV10-3,TRBJ1-6,TRBD1,.,TGTGCCATCAGGGGACAGGGAACTGCTCCCCTCCACTTT,CAIRGQGTAPLHF
TRBV7-9,TRBJ2-1,.,.,TGTGCCAGCAGCCCACTCGGGGTCAATGAGCAGTTCTTC,CASSPLGVNEQFF
TRBV6-6,TRBJ1-2,TRBD1,.,TGTGCCAGCTGGGACAGGGAGGGGGCTAACTATGGCTACACCTTC,CASWDREGANYGYTF
TRBV24-1,TRBJ2-5,TRBD2,.,TGTGCCACCAGTGACCGGACTAGATTAGAGACCCAGTACTTC,CATSDRTRLETQYF
TRBV5-4,TRBJ2-1,.,few,TGTGCCAGCAGCTTGGATAGTAGTGAGCAGTTCTTC,CASSLDSSEQFF
TRBV6-2/TRBV6-3,TRBJ1-2,TRBD1,.,TGTGCCAGCAGTCAGTTTACAGGGGGTGGAGATGGCTACACCTTC,CASSQFTGGGDGYTF
TRBV7-9,TRBJ1-6,TRBD1,many,TGTGCCAGCAGCTTGGGGACAGGGAACTCACCCCTCCACTTT,CASSLGTGNSPLHF
TRBV19,TRBJ1-4,.,.,TGTGCCAGTAGTATATTTTTGGGAGGGGGAGCTGCAACTAATGAAAAACTGTTTTTT,CASSIFLGGGAATNEKLFF
TRBV18,TRBJ1-1,.,.,TGTGCCAGCTCACCGGAGGAACAGGGCACTGAAGCTTTCTTT,CASSPEEQGTEAFF
TRBV10-3,TRBJ2-1,TRBD2,.,TGTGCCATCAGAAACGGGGGGGCGGGTGAGCAGTTCTTC,CAIRNGGAGEQFF
TRBV3-1/TRBV3-2,TRBJ2-2,TRBD2,.,TGTGCCAGCAGCCAGGGGAGCGGGGGGAGCCGGGAGCTGTTTTTT,CASSQGSGGSRELFF
TRBV2,TRBJ2-2,TRBD1,once,TGTGCCACCGGTCGGGACAGGGGGGCCGGGGAGCTGTTTTTT,CATGRDRGAGELFF
TRBV5-1,TRBJ2-3,TRBD1,.,TGCGCCAGCAGTTCGCAGGGGGCGGGCACAGATACGCAGTATTTT,CASSSQGAGTDTQYF